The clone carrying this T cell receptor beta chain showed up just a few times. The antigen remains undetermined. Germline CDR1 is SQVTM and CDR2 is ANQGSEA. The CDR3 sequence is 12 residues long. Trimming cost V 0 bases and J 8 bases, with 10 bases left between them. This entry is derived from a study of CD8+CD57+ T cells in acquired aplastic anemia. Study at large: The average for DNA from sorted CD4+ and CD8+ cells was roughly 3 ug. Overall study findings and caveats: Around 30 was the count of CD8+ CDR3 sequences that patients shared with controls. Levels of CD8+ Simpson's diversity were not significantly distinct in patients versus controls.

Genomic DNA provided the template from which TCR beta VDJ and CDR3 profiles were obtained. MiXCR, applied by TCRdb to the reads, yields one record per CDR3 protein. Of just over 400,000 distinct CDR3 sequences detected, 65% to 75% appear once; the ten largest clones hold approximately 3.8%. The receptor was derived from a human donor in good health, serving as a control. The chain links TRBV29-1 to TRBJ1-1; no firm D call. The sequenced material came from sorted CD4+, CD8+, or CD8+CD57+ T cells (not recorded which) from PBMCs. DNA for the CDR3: TGCAGCGTTGAAGAGCCAAGAACCGAAGCTTTCTTT. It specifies CSVEEPRTEAFF.